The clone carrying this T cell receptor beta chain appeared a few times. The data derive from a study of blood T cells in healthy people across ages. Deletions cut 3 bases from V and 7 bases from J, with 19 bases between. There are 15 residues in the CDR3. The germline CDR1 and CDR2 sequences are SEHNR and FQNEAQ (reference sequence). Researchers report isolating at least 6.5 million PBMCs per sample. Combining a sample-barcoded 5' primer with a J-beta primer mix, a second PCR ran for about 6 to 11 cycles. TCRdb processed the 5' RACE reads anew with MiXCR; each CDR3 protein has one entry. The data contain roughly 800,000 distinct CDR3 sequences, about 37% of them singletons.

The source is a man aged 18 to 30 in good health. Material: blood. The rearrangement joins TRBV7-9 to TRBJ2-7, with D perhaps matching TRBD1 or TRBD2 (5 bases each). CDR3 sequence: CASSFGEKGRSEQYF. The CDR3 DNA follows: TGTGCCAGCAGCTTTGGCGAAAAGGGGAGATCGGAGCAGTACTTC.